This TCR beta chain was captured in a study of T cell changes during pregnancy in multiple sclerosis (dated by TCRdb to about 2019). With respect to the entire study: In women with multiple sclerosis, the researchers looked at how the T cell repertoire shifted as pregnancy progressed.

Ends trimmed: V by 8 bases, J by 2 bases; bases unmatched to a gene: 8. As encoded in the germline V gene (reference sequence), CDR1 is MNHEY while CDR2 is SMNVEV. The CDR3 runs 14 residues from the cysteine to the phenylalanine. Only the CDR3 DNA is retained, 42 bases long and in frame from the first base. Concerning this clone: It has no known antigen specificity. No base quality information exists; no much larger clone differs at one position.

The library came from the immunoSEQ multiplex PCR assay. TCRdb limited this immuneACCESS table to in-frame rearrangements with V and J called. A share of clones is missing; checked studies link under half to unresolved V genes, and the rest is unexplained. In all, the sample holds about 75,000 clones, and roughly 90% of those were seen once. The ten largest make up approximately 0.97% of the sample. The starting material was peripheral blood, obtained in the first trimester of pregnancy. The rearranged segments are TRBV27 and TRBJ1-1, and TRBD1 matches 7 of the central bases. The sequence came from a female donor in good health, enrolled as a control in a pregnancy study. The CDR3 loop reads CASGTTGYNTEAFF. The DNA is TGTGCCAGCGGAACGACAGGGTATAACACTGAAGCTTTCTTT.